Listed here are 21 T cell receptor beta chains from one sample, sequenced in a study of T cells in tumors after PD-1 blockade (dated by TCRdb to between 2017 and 2020). This specimen's time point label, interpreted: after anti-PD-1 therapy. Receptor amplification or capture employed the immunoSEQ multiplex PCR assay. TCRdb provides this immuneACCESS table in a form limited to in-frame rearrangements. Some clones are lacking; in checked studies, under half of them reflect an unresolved V gene, and why the rest are absent is not known. Within this sample are 7,500 to 9,000 clones, with 65% of them counted one time only. The biggest ten clones account for 4.5% of the sample. The sample here was tumor tissue, taken after anti-PD-1 treatment. The receptor source for this set is a human donor with basal cell carcinoma.

This rearrangement joins TRBV27 to TRBJ1-2; D ambiguous. The CDR3 has 16 residues. Trimming left V 6 bases short and J 3 bases short, with 20 bases between. Looked up from germline, CDR1 is MNHEY and CDR2 is SMNVEV (reference sequence). The CDR3 is CASRPPNGKGYYGYTF. The CDR3 nucleotides read TGTGCCAGCAGGCCCCCCAACGGGAAGGGTTACTATGGCTACACCTTC.

V is TRBV6-5 and J is TRBJ1-1; D unresolved. V gave up 5 bases and J gave up 2 bases, with 12 bases separating them. The length of the CDR3 is 14 residues. In germline, CDR1 is MNHEY, CDR2 SVGAGI. The CDR3 bases are TGTGCCAGCAGTCAGAATATCGGAAACACTGAAGCTTTCTTT. It translates to CASSQNIGNTEAFF.

The V call is TRBV7-3, the J call TRBJ2-1; 11 nucleotides match TRBD1. Trimming cost V 1 base and J 8 bases; bases outside gene matches: 4. Germline-derived CDR1 and CDR2 are SGHTA and FQGTGA. This CDR3 has 15 amino acids. The CDR3 region has the DNA TGTGCCAGCAGCTTAAGGACAGGGGGCCAATATGAGCAGTTCTTC. Protein sequence: CASSLRTGGQYEQFF.

This clone is labeled medium-sized. The chain carries TRBV6-5 and TRBJ2-5; D might be TRBD1 (6 bases). This CDR3 comprises 14 residues. V was trimmed by 6 bases and J by 6 bases, leaving 17 bases between them. Germline CDR1 is MNHEY and CDR2 is SVGAGI. The CDR3 reads CASRSPGAQKTQYF. The CDR3 nucleotides are TGTGCCAGCAGGTCGCCAGGGGCGCAGAAGACCCAGTACTTC.

The rearrangement joins TRBV7-2 to TRBJ2-3; D perhaps matches TRBD2 (7 bases). CDR1 and CDR2 (germline): SGHTA, FQGNSA. The CDR3 is made up of 17 amino acids. V shed 2 bases and J shed 4 bases, with 19 bases lying between them. The CDR3 DNA sequence: TGTGCCAGCAGCTTAACGGGGGGCGCGGGTCGCGCAGATACGCAGTATTTT. Protein sequence: CASSLTGGAGRADTQYF.

This chain joins TRBV12-3 or TRBV12-4 and TRBJ2-5; 7 nucleotides align to TRBD2. This CDR3 is built from 13 residues. Germline trimming cut 7 bases from V and 5 bases from J; bases unmatched to any gene: 7. The DNA for the CDR3 is TGTGCCAGCACCCTGGGGGGGTTGGAGACCCAGTACTTC. Its protein product is CASTLGGLETQYF.

This clone was found a few times. This chain connects TRBV7-3 to TRBJ2-5; 7 positions agree with TRBD1. CDR1 is SGHTA and CDR2 is FQGTGA in the germline V gene. The V gene end was trimmed by 1 base and the J gene end by 4 bases; junction bases not matched to a gene: 0. This CDR3 region has 13 residues. CDR3: CASSLNRGETQYF. Here the CDR3 DNA reads TGTGCCAGCAGCTTAAACAGGGGAGAGACCCAGTACTTC.

The rearrangement uses TRBV6-5 and TRBJ2-7, with 7 bases aligning to TRBD2. Germline V gene lookup returns CDR1 MNHEY and CDR2 SVGAGI. CDR3 size: 14 residues. J was trimmed by 12 bases and V by 4 bases; bases with no gene match: 15. The CDR3 here is CASSSPGLERNPYF. Here the CDR3 DNA reads TGTGCCAGCAGTTCTCCAGGACTAGAGAGGAACCCGTACTTC.

The V and J genes are TRBV14 and TRBJ2-2; D gene uncertain. Germline-derived CDR1 and CDR2 are SGHDN and FVKESK. This CDR3 is built from 14 residues. V was cut by 5 bases and J by 0 bases, with 7 bases left in between. As DNA, the CDR3 is TGTGCCAGCAGCTTAAACACGAACACCGGGGAGCTGTTTTTT. Protein product: CASSLNTNTGELFF.

The chain employs TRBV5-6 and TRBJ1-2, with D possibly TRBD1 on 5 matching bases. Germline loops: CDR1 SGHDT, CDR2 YYEEEE. V was shortened by 3 bases and J by 4 bases, with 16 bases between the two germline ends. This CDR3 contains 15 residues. The DNA for the CDR3 is TGTGCCAGCAGCTCATCACAGGTTGCGACCTATGGCTACACCTTC. It codes for CASSSSQVATYGYTF.

The V gene is TRBV19, the J gene TRBJ2-4; TRBD2 agrees at 11 bases. Germline assignment: CDR1 LNHDA and CDR2 SQIVND (reference sequence). V trimming: 4 bases; J trimming: 2 bases; junction bases outside the gene matches: 7. The CDR3 loop spans 17 amino acids. Here the CDR3 DNA reads TGTGCCAGTAGTACAAAGACTAGCGGGGCGTCCAAAAACATTCAGTACTTC. Translation: CASSTKTSGASKNIQYF.

The chain joins TRBV6-6 to TRBJ2-5, with TRBD2 matching 8 bases. J was trimmed by 4 bases and V by 5 bases; bases with no gene match: 6. Germline V gene sequence: CDR1 MNHNY, CDR2 SVGAGI (reference sequence). The CDR3 runs to 14 residues. The CDR3 loop reads CASSHTAGGETQYF. The CDR3 DNA is TGTGCCAGCAGTCACACCGCGGGGGGAGAGACCCAGTACTTC.

This clone was counted between two and nine times. This sequence joins TRBV12-3 or TRBV12-4 and TRBJ1-1; D uncertain. The germline V and J ends were trimmed by 2 bases and 13 bases, with 17 bases remaining between them. The CDR3 sequence is 13 residues long. This chain's CDR3 is CASSLSASWDGFF. The CDR3 DNA is TGTGCCAGCAGTTTATCAGCCTCTTGGGATGGTTTCTTT.

The chain couples TRBV19 to TRBJ1-2; perhaps TRBD1 as D (6 bases). Trimming cost V 5 bases and J 1 base, with 11 bases left between them. The CDR3 consists of 14 residues. Germline V gives CDR1 LNHDA, CDR2 SQIVND (reference sequence). The CDR3 sequence: CASSRGRVNYGYTF. CDR3 nucleotide sequence: TGTGCCAGTAGTCGGGGGCGGGTTAACTATGGCTACACCTTC.

The rearrangement uses TRBV10-3 and TRBJ1-1; TRBD1 might be the D (6 bases). CDR3 length: 13 residues. Trimming took 5 bases from V and 4 from J, leaving 11 bases between them. Germline loops: CDR1 ENHRY, CDR2 SYGVKD. In nucleotides, the CDR3 is TGTGCCATCAGTCCAGGGGCGCGCACTGAAGCTTTCTTT. It is translated as CAISPGARTEAFF.

This clone occurred a few times. The V call is TRBV3-1 (or the pseudogene TRBV3-2), the J call TRBJ1-2, with 10 bases matching TRBD1. Looked up from germline, CDR1 is LGHDT and CDR2 is YNNKEL (reference sequence). The CDR3 runs to 13 residues. The V gene end was trimmed by 7 bases and the J gene end by 11 bases; junction bases not matched to a gene: 10. As DNA, the CDR3 is TGTGCCAGCACCCGGGACAGGGGTGCCCCATACACCTTC. This encodes CASTRDRGAPYTF.

The chain is built from TRBV2 and TRBJ2-5; unclear D gene. Germline lookup yields CDR1 SNHLY and CDR2 FYNNEI. The CDR3 is made up of 14 amino acids. The V gene lost 0 bases and the J gene lost 7 bases, with 12 bases spanning the gap. The CDR3 DNA reads as TGTGCCAGCAGTGAAGCGAAGTTTATTGGGACCCAGTACTTC. This translates into CASSEAKFIGTQYF.

This clone was observed a handful of times. The rearrangement uses TRBV6-2 or TRBV6-3 and TRBJ1-5, with a possible D match to TRBD1 (5 bases). Trimming took 6 bases from V and 0 from J, leaving 12 bases between them. Germline lookup yields CDR1 MNHEY and CDR2 SVGEGT. The CDR3 contains 15 residues. The CDR3 reads CASSKTDNSNQPQHF. The CDR3 DNA follows: TGTGCCAGCAGCAAGACGGACAATAGCAATCAGCCCCAGCATTTT.

A note on this clone: An end of the junction does not agree with germline; a read error may underlie this. J is TRBJ2-5 and V is TRBV7-7, with 11 bases that match TRBD2. This CDR3 comprises 16 residues. Germline CDR1 reads SSHAT; CDR2 reads FNYEAQ (reference sequence). CDR3 nucleotides: TGTGCTAGCAGCTTAGCGCTAGCGGGGGGCCAAGAGACCCAGTACTTC. This encodes CASSLALAGGQETQYF.

This clone was detected only once. The V gene is TRBV12-3 or TRBV12-4, the J gene TRBJ1-1; D unresolved. The CDR3 consists of 11 residues. V was trimmed by 2 bases and J by 6 bases, leaving 4 bases between them. The CDR3 DNA reads TGTGCCAGCAGTTTATGGGCTGAAGCTTTCTTT. Translated: CASSLWAEAFF.

The CDR3: CASSRKTGADTQYF. The CDR3 DNA reads as TGTGCCAGCAGCAGGAAAACAGGGGCGGATACGCAGTATTTT. V gene TRBV5-4 combines with J gene TRBJ2-3; 7 bases align to TRBD1. Trimming took 4 bases from V and 6 from J; bases not matched to a gene: 8. Germline V gene sequence: CDR1 SGHNT, CDR2 YYREEE (reference sequence). The CDR3 is 14 amino acids.